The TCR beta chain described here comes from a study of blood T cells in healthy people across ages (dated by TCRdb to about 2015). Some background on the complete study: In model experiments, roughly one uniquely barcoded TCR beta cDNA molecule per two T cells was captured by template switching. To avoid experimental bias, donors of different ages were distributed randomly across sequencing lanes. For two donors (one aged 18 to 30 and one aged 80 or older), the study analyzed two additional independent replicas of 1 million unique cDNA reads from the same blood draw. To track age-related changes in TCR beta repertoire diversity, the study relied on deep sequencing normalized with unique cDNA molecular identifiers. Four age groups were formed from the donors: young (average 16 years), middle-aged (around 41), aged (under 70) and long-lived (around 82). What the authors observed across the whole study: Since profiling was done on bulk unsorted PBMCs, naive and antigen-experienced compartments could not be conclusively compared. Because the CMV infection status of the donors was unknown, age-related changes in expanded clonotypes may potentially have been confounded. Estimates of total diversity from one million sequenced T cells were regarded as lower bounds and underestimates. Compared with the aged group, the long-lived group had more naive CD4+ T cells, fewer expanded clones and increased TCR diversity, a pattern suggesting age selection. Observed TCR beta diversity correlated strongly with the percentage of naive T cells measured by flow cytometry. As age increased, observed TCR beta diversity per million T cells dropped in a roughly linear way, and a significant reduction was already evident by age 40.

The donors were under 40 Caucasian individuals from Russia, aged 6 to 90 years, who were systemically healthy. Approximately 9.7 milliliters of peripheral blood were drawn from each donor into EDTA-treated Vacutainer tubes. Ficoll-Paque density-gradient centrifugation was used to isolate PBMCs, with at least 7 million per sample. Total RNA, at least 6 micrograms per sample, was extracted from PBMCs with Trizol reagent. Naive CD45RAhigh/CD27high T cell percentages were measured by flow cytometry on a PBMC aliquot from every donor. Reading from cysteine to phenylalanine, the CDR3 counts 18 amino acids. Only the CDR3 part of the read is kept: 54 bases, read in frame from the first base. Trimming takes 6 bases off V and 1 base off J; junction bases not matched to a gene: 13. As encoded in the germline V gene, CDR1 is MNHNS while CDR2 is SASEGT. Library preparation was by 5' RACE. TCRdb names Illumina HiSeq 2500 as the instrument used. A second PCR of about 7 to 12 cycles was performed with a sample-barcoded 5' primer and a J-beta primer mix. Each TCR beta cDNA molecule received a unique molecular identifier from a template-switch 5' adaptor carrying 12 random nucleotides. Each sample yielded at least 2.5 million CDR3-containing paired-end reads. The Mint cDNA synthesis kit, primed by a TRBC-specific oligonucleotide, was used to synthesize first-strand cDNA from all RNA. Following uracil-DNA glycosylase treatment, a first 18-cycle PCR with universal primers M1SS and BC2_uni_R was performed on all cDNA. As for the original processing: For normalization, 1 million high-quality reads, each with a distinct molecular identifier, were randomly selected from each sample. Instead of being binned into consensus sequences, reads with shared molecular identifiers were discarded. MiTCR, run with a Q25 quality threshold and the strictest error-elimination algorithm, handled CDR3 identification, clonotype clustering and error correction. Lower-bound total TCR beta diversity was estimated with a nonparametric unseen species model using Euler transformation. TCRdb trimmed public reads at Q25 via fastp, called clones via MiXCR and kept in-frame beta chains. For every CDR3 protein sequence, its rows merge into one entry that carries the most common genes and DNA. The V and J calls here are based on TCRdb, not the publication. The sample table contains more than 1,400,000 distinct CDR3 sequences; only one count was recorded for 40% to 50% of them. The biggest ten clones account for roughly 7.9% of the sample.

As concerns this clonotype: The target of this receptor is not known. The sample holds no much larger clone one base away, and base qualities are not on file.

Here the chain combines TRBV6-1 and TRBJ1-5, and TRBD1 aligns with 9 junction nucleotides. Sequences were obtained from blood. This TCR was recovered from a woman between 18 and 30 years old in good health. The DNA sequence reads TGTGCCAGCAGACAGTTGGGGGGACAGGGAAACAGCAATCAGCCCCAGCATTTT. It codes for CASRQLGGQGNSNQPQHF.